This TCR beta chain is drawn from a study of neurological immune-mediated disorders. As for time point: technical triplicate 2. The sorted-subset TCR libraries were prepared using 750,000 to 1,000,000 CD4+ or CD8+ T cells as the starting material. TCRdb itself ran the 5' RACE reads through MiXCR, one entry per CDR3 protein. Of roughly 30,000 distinct CDR3 sequences in the sample, 10% to 15% were seen once. From germline, CDR1 is MNHNS and CDR2 SASEGT. Trimming took 11 bases from V and 5 from J, leaving 15 bases between them. There are 13 residues in the CDR3. This TCR derives from a female donor with HTLV-1-associated myelopathy (HAM/TSP). The source material was CD4+ T cells from blood. This rearrangement joins TRBV6-1 to TRBJ1-4, with D maybe TRBD1 (6 bases). The chain's CDR3 is CAGGFRGNEKLFF. The CDR3 DNA sequence: TGTGCCGGAGGTTTCAGGGGAAATGAAAAACTGTTTTTT.